One and the same sample provided the 25 T cell receptor beta chains below, sequenced in a study of T-cell memory formation after mild COVID-19. TCRdb re-called the 5' RACE reads with MiXCR, one entry per CDR3 protein. The sample carries about 430,000 distinct CDR3 sequences, 24% recorded once. The sequencing sample was made of PBMCs or a T cell subset sorted from them (not recorded which). Receptors originate from an adult woman who had mild COVID-19 (a few samples of this study predate the infection). Cell type and time point are not known.

The CDR3 protein is CAWSVAGGRRGYTF. CDR3 DNA: TGTGCCTGGAGTGTAGCGGGGGGCCGTCGTGGCTACACCTTC. The chain couples TRBV30 to TRBJ1-2, with TRBD1 as a possible D gene (6 bases). The CDR3 extends over 14 amino acids. From germline, CDR1 is GTSNPN and CDR2 SVGIG (reference sequence). The V end lost 0 bases, the J end lost 7 bases, and 15 bases lay between the germline ends.

This clonotype was recorded a few times. The rearrangement joins TRBV7-3 to TRBJ2-7; D may be TRBD2 (6 bases). Germline CDR1 and CDR2: SGHTA and FQGTGA. This CDR3 contains 15 residues. V was trimmed by 4 bases and J by 6 bases, leaving 19 bases between them. In nucleotides, the CDR3 is TGTGCCAGCAGCTCCTGGGCTAGCGATAAAGGCGAGCAGTACTTC. This gives the protein CASSSWASDKGEQYF.

The V and J genes are TRBV15 and TRBJ1-2; D ambiguous. The CDR3 extends over 13 amino acids. Germline CDR1 is LNHNV and CDR2 is YYDKDF (reference sequence). Deletions cut 0 bases from V and 3 bases from J, with 5 bases between. The CDR3 loop is CATSRDLDYGYTF. CDR3 coding DNA: TGTGCCACCAGCAGAGATCTGGACTATGGCTACACCTTC.

This clonotype has only a few counts. The chain links TRBV27 to TRBJ2-3; 9 nucleotides match TRBD1. CDR1 is MNHEY and CDR2 is SMNVEV in the germline V gene (reference sequence). With 6 bases clipped from V and 4 bases from J, the junction kept 11 bases outside the gene matches. The length of the CDR3 is 16 residues. The CDR3 is CASSTTGTGSPDTQYF. CDR3 sequence (DNA): TGTGCCAGCAGCACTACCGGGACAGGGTCCCCAGATACGCAGTATTTT.

This clonotype was detected many times. The chain has TRBV27 and TRBJ2-1, with 7 bases matching TRBD2. Trimming cost V 0 bases and J 1 base; bases outside gene matches: 3. The CDR3 is 16 amino acids. Germline loops: CDR1 MNHEY, CDR2 SMNVEV (reference sequence). The CDR3 sequence: CASSLSWGGSYNEQFF. DNA of the CDR3: TGTGCCAGCAGTTTATCGTGGGGGGGGTCCTACAATGAGCAGTTCTTC.

This clonotype was detected only a few times. This chain links TRBV5-1 with TRBJ2-3; D is undetermined. The germline gives CDR1 SGHRS, CDR2 YFSETQ. V was cut by 3 bases and J by 4 bases, with 12 bases left in between. CDR3 length: 14 residues. CDR3 sequence: CASSWDTISDTQYF. As DNA, the CDR3 is TGCGCCAGCAGCTGGGATACGATCTCAGATACGCAGTATTTT.

This clonotype came up a few times. The chain uses TRBV2 and TRBJ1-2; possibly TRBD1 for D (6 bases). V was cut by 2 bases and J by 3 bases, with 10 bases left in between. The CDR3 is 14 residues long. Germline CDR1 reads SNHLY; CDR2 reads FYNNEI. CDR3 sequence reads: CASSERQAYYGYTF. DNA for the CDR3: TGTGCCAGCAGTGAAAGACAGGCGTACTATGGCTACACCTTC.

This clonotype was counted a few times. The chain carries TRBV18 and TRBJ2-1, with TRBD1 as a possible D gene (5 bases). The germline V and J ends were trimmed by 5 bases and 6 bases, with 8 bases remaining between them. Germline V gene lookup returns CDR1 KGHSH and CDR2 LQKENI. CDR3 length: 12 amino acids. CDR3 amino acids: CASSRGSNEQFF. CDR3 coding DNA: TGTGCCAGCTCAAGGGGATCCAATGAGCAGTTCTTC.

This clonotype came up a few times. This chain uses TRBV27 with TRBJ2-2; D perhaps matches TRBD1 (6 bases). The germline V gene encodes CDR1 MNHEY and CDR2 SMNVEV (reference sequence). This CDR3 has 16 amino acids. Trimming stripped 0 bases from V and 4 bases from J, with 12 bases between. CDR3: CASSLSLGAGTGELFF. The DNA of the CDR3 is TGTGCCAGCAGTTTATCGCTGGGGGCCGGCACCGGGGAGCTGTTTTTT.

This clonotype was observed a handful of times. The rearrangement uses TRBV20-1 and TRBJ2-5; 10 bases are shared with TRBD2. This CDR3 contains 16 residues. The germline V gene has CDR1 DFQATT and CDR2 SNEGSKA (reference sequence). V trimming: 2 bases; J trimming: 1 base; junction bases outside the gene matches: 7. This chain's CDR3 is CSARSLKRGGQETQYF. The CDR3 DNA reads TGCAGTGCTAGAAGCCTCAAGCGGGGGGGCCAAGAGACCCAGTACTTC.

This clonotype was seen only a few times. The chain carries TRBV7-3 and TRBJ2-3; D might be TRBD1 (5 bases). Trimming shortened V by 2 bases and J by 4 bases, and 16 bases separated the two germline ends. Per germline, CDR1 SGHTA and CDR2 FQGTGA. The CDR3 extends over 16 amino acids. CDR3 sequence reads: CASSLGSGIPPDTQYF. CDR3 in DNA: TGTGCCAGCAGCTTAGGATCAGGGATCCCTCCAGATACGCAGTATTTT.

The chain recombines TRBV28 with TRBJ2-5, with TRBD1 identical over 8 bases. Per the germline V gene, CDR1 is MDHEN and CDR2 is SYDVKM. J lost 3 bases, V lost 4 bases, and 7 bases had no gene match. This CDR3 has 15 amino acids. CDR3 in DNA: TGTGCCAGCAGTTCTTACCGGGACAGGAAAGAGACCCAGTACTTC. Translated: CASSSYRDRKETQYF. The variable domain in full, completed from reference TRBV28 and TRBJ2-5, reads DVKVTQSSRYLVKRTGEKVFLECVQDMDHENMFWYRQDPGLGLRLIYFSYDVKMKEKGDIPEGYSVSREKKERFSLILESASTNQTSMYLCASSSYRDRKETQYFGPGTRLLVL.

The CDR3 sequence is CATSDPHSDLYNEQFF. The CDR3 DNA follows: TGTGCCACCAGTGATCCCCACTCGGACCTCTACAATGAGCAGTTCTTC. J is TRBJ2-1 and V is TRBV24-1; D is unresolved. The CDR3 sequence is 16 residues long. CDR1 KGHDR and CDR2 SFDVKD come from the germline V gene. Trimming left V 3 bases short and J 3 bases short, with 14 bases between.

This clonotype has a handful of counts. J is TRBJ1-1 and V is TRBV6-5; 8 bases agree with TRBD1. This CDR3 region has 15 residues. The ends lost 6 bases at V and 2 bases at J; junction bases unmatched: 8. Germline values: CDR1 MNHEY, CDR2 SVGAGI. The CDR3 sequence is CASSLGTGVNTEAFF. CDR3 DNA sequence: TGTGCCAGCAGCCTAGGGACAGGAGTTAACACTGAAGCTTTCTTT.

Written as DNA, the CDR3 is TGTGCCAGCCGTTCGTGGGGGGGCCCCGGGGAGCTGTTTTTT. The encoded protein is CASRSWGGPGELFF. The V and J genes are TRBV7-2 and TRBJ2-2; weak D call: TRBD2 (7 bases). CDR1 and CDR2 from the germline V gene are SGHTA and FQGNSA. CDR3 size: 14 residues. Trimming shortened V by 8 bases and J by 6 bases, and 16 bases separated the two germline ends.

This clonotype was counted between two and nine times. V and J are TRBV19 and TRBJ2-1; D is perhaps TRBD2 (5 bases). Germline CDR1 LNHDA, CDR2 SQIVND (reference sequence). The ends were cut back, 6 bases at V and 6 bases at J, with 15 bases in the middle. This CDR3 is 14 amino acids long. Written as DNA, the CDR3 is TGTGCCAGTAGCGGGATGGCCCTCGGCAATGAGCAGTTCTTC. Protein sequence: CASSGMALGNEQFF.

This clonotype was detected only a few times. The chain employs TRBV9 and TRBJ1-4, with a weak D call TRBD1 (6 bases). This CDR3 region has 16 residues. V was shortened by 0 bases and J by 6 bases, with 15 bases between the two germline ends. Germline loops: CDR1 SGDLS, CDR2 YYNGEE. The CDR3 region has the DNA TGTGCCAGCAGCGTAGACGGGGGGCCAGTCGATGAAAAACTGTTTTTT. Protein: CASSVDGGPVDEKLFF.

The rearrangement uses TRBV24-1 and TRBJ2-7; the match to TRBD2 covers 12 bases. From germline, CDR1 is KGHDR and CDR2 SFDVKD. J lost 6 bases, V lost 7 bases, and 3 bases had no gene match. The CDR3 is 13 amino acids. The CDR3 sequence is CATRPTSGSEQYF. The CDR3 DNA follows: TGTGCCACCAGGCCGACTAGCGGGAGCGAGCAGTACTTC.

This clonotype was detected only a few times. The gene calls are TRBV18 and TRBJ1-1; TRBD1 might be the D (5 bases). The V gene lost 6 bases and the J gene lost 1 base, with 12 bases spanning the gap. CDR1 is KGHSH and CDR2 is LQKENI in the germline V gene. The CDR3 has 14 residues. CDR3 amino acids: CASSRQSTNTEAFF. As DNA, the CDR3 is TGTGCCAGCTCCCGACAGTCTACGAACACTGAAGCTTTCTTT. The entire variable domain, with the rest obtained from reference TRBV18 and TRBJ1-1, is as follows: NAGVMQNPRHLVRRRGQEARLRCSPMKGHSHVYWYRQLPEEGLKFMVYLQKENIIDESGMPKERFSAEFPKEGPSILRIQQVVRGDSAAYFCASSRQSTNTEAFFGQGTRLTVV.

The chain is built from TRBV7-9 and TRBJ1-2, with D possibly being TRBD1 (5 bases). Germline assignment: CDR1 SEHNR and CDR2 FQNEAQ (reference sequence). The CDR3 has 15 amino acids. V lost 2 bases and J lost 3, with 13 bases in between. CDR3 amino acids: CASSLMGQRDYGYTF. In DNA, the CDR3 is TGTGCCAGCAGCTTAATGGGGCAGAGGGACTATGGCTACACCTTC. The entire variable domain, with the rest obtained from reference TRBV7-9 and TRBJ1-2, is as follows: DTGVSQNPRHKITKRGQNVTFRCDPISEHNRLYWYRQTLGQGPEFLTYFQNEAQLEKSRLLSDRFSAERPKGSFSTLEIQRTEQGDSAMYLCASSLMGQRDYGYTFGSGTRLTVV.

Only a few counts were recorded for this clonotype. The V call is TRBV19, the J call TRBJ1-1, with D unresolved. Germline CDR1 reads LNHDA; CDR2 reads SQIVND (reference sequence). The CDR3 has 13 amino acids. Trimming took off 5 bases at V and 1 base at J, with 8 bases between the two ends. CDR3 sequence: CASSVSPNTEAFF. The CDR3 nucleotides are TGTGCCAGTAGTGTGTCCCCGAACACTGAAGCTTTCTTT.

This clonotype came up a few times. The CDR3 reads CASSLSGSGNTIYF. The CDR3 coding sequence is TGTGCCAGCAGCTTATCGGGCTCTGGAAACACCATATATTTT. This sequence joins TRBV12-3 or TRBV12-4 and TRBJ1-3; D is unresolved. CDR3 length equals 14 residues. The ends were cut back, 6 bases at V and 0 bases at J, with 9 bases in the middle.

The sample holds a few counts of this clonotype. This sequence joins TRBV6-5 and TRBJ2-1; 15 bases line up with TRBD2. Losses at the gene ends were 5 bases for V and 7 bases for J; bases not matched to a gene: 3. CDR3 length: 15 amino acids. Germline V gene data show CDR1 as MNHEY and CDR2 as SVGAGI. CDR3 loop: CASSGLAGGDNEQFF. CDR3 nucleotides: TGTGCCAGCAGTGGACTAGCGGGAGGGGATAATGAGCAGTTCTTC.

A few counts support this clonotype. This chain uses TRBV11-2 with TRBJ1-1; 10 bases align to TRBD1. J gave up 1 base and V 5 bases, and 4 bases lay outside the gene matches. The CDR3 is 15 amino acids. Germline V gives CDR1 SGHAT, CDR2 FQNNGV. The CDR3 nucleotides are TGTGCCAGCAGCCCAGGGGACAGGGGGAACACTGAAGCTTTCTTT. Protein sequence: CASSPGDRGNTEAFF.

The chain carries TRBV12-3 or TRBV12-4 and TRBJ2-1, with unresolved D. There are 14 residues in the CDR3. Trimming pared 1 base from V and 5 bases from J, leaving 9 bases between. The CDR3 is CASSLDARNNEQFF. DNA for the CDR3: TGTGCCAGCAGTTTAGACGCCCGGAACAATGAGCAGTTCTTC.